These T cell receptor beta chains were read from a single sample in a study of molecular identifiers for immune sequencing clone quantification. One entry per CDR3 protein, called by TCRdb with MiXCR from the PCR reads. The repertoire includes approximately 630,000 distinct CDR3 sequences, about 25% of them detected once, and about 0.8% sits in the top ten. The sequenced sample consisted of naive CD8+ T cells from blood, with Jurkat cell RNA spiked in. The receptors derive from a human donor in good health. Some libraries in this study had Jurkat cell RNA spiked in. Both conserved end residues are part of each CDR3. The D gene is left open where the match is weak. The size field is filled for only some rows; it gives once, few, many or a size class.

TRBV4-1	TRBJ2-1	NA	many	TGCGCCAGCAGCCAAGCCCAGGGACCCTACAATGAGCAGTTCTTC	CASSQAQGPYNEQFF
TRBV21-1	TRBJ2-3	NA	NA	TGTGCCAGCAGCAAAGTTGGAAGGGGGGATAGCACAGATACGCAGTATTTT	CASSKVGRGDSTDTQYF
TRBV11-2	TRBJ1-1	NA	NA	TGTGCCAGCAGCTTAGAGGTCTGGGGCATTGAAGCTTTCTTT	CASSLEVWGIEAFF
TRBV9	TRBJ2-3	NA	many	TGTGCCAGCAGCGAGGGGACTGTTACTAGCACAGATACGCAGTATTTT	CASSEGTVTSTDTQYF
TRBV6-2/TRBV6-3	TRBJ2-7	NA	NA	TGTGCCAGCAGTTACTCGAGGAGTATGGGCCGACTGGCCTACGAGCAGTACTTC	CASSYSRSMGRLAYEQYF
TRBV5-1	TRBJ2-7	TRBD2	NA	TGCGCCAGCAGCTTCGCGGGGGAGAACTACGAGCAGTACTTC	CASSFAGENYEQYF
TRBV6-2/TRBV6-3	TRBJ2-7	NA	few	TGTGCCACCGCAGGGTACTCCTACGAGCAGTACTTC	CATAGYSYEQYF
TRBV6-5	TRBJ2-1	NA	few	TGTGCCAGCAGCCCTAGCACGTGGAACAATGAGCAGTTCTTC	CASSPSTWNNEQFF
TRBV7-9	TRBJ2-7	NA	many	TGTGCCAGCAGCCCCGGGGTACTGGACGAGCAGTACTTC	CASSPGVLDEQYF
TRBV7-8	TRBJ1-4	NA	NA	TGTGCCAGCAGCTTCGGTCCCGACCGGGAAAAACTGTTTTTT	CASSFGPDREKLFF
TRBV5-6	TRBJ2-7	NA	many	TGTGCCAGCAGCTTGGAGGCCCGGGCGGGGTCCTACGAGCAGTACTTC	CASSLEARAGSYEQYF
TRBV20-1	TRBJ2-7	TRBD2	NA	TGCAGTGCTGGAGATCCGGGACTAGTTTCCTACGAGCAGTACTTC	CSAGDPGLVSYEQYF
TRBV7-9	TRBJ2-5	NA	few	TGTGCCAGCATCCCTCCGGGGGAAGAGACCCAGTACTTC	CASIPPGEETQYF
TRBV5-6	TRBJ2-7	NA	few	TGTGCCAGCAGCTTTGTAACCTACGAGCAGTACTTC	CASSFVTYEQYF
TRBV19	TRBJ2-5	NA	many	TGTGCCAGTAGCAACCCCCTAGCTCCTCAAGAGACCCAGTACTTC	CASSNPLAPQETQYF
TRBV29-1	TRBJ1-1	NA	NA	TGCAGCGTGGGAACCATGGACACTGAAGCTTTCTTT	CSVGTMDTEAFF
TRBV7-6	TRBJ1-4	NA	many	TGTGCCAGCAGCTTAATCTCGAATGAAAAACTGTTTTTT	CASSLISNEKLFF
TRBV9	TRBJ2-2	TRBD2	NA	TGTGCCAGCAGCGGGACTAGCGGGAGGGTGGACACCGGGGAGCTGTTTTTT	CASSGTSGRVDTGELFF
TRBV7-2	TRBJ2-7	NA	few	TGTGCCAGCAGCTTAGAGGGCTACGCCTACGAGCAGTACTTC	CASSLEGYAYEQYF
TRBV7-3	TRBJ2-6	TRBD1	few	TGTGCCAGCAGCTCCCAAGGGGGCGGGGCCAACGTCCTGACTTTC	CASSSQGGGANVLTF
TRBV13	TRBJ2-3	NA	NA	TGTGCCAGCAGCTTAGGGTGGGGTCTAACAAGCACAGATGCGCAGTATTTT	CASSLGWGLTSTDAQYF
TRBV5-1	TRBJ1-2	NA	few	TGCGCCAGCAGCTTGGAGGGGGGATCCGGCTACACCTTC	CASSLEGGSGYTF
TRBV7-2	TRBJ1-1	NA	many	TGTGCCAGCAGTACTCGGGGCGGCACTGAAGCTTTCTTT	CASSTRGGTEAFF
TRBV20-1	TRBJ2-7	NA	many	TGCAGTGCTCAGGGTCATTTTGGCTACGAGCAGTACTTC	CSAQGHFGYEQYF
TRBV2	TRBJ2-7	NA	few	TGTGCCAGCACCGAGGGCGGGGCAAAATACGAGCAGTACTTC	CASTEGGAKYEQYF
TRBV6-5	TRBJ2-7	NA	NA	TGTGCCAGCAGACCCCTGGTGGGGGAAACCTACGAGCAGTACTTC	CASRPLVGETYEQYF
TRBV11-2	TRBJ2-7	NA	few	TGTGCCAGCAGCTTTGGAGGGGATACCTACGAGCAGTACTTC	CASSFGGDTYEQYF
TRBV20-1	TRBJ2-7	NA	many	TGCAGTGCTAGAGATATCTACGAGCAGTACTTC	CSARDIYEQYF
TRBV13	TRBJ2-2	NA	few	TGTGCCAGCAGTATAACAACGGGACATCAGAACACCGGGGAGCTGTTTTTT	CASSITTGHQNTGELFF
TRBV29-1	TRBJ1-2	NA	NA	TGCAGCTTCGGGGGCCGAGACGGCTACACCTTC	CSFGGRDGYTF
TRBV9	TRBJ2-5	NA	NA	TGTGCCAGCAGCGTAGGGGGGGGCCAGCAAGAGACCCAGTACTTC	CASSVGGGQQETQYF
TRBV6-2/TRBV6-3	TRBJ2-7	NA	NA	TGTGCCAGCAGTTACGGACCGGGACACTACGAGCAGTACTTC	CASSYGPGHYEQYF
TRBV5-1	TRBJ2-7	TRBD2	many	TGCGCCAGCAGCTATTCCGGCGAGCGGGGGTACGAGCAGTACTTC	CASSYSGERGYEQYF
TRBV28	TRBJ2-7	NA	NA	TGTGCCAGCAGTTTCGGACGGCGAGGCTACGAGCAGTACTTC	CASSFGRRGYEQYF
TRBV19	TRBJ2-7	NA	NA	TGTGCCAGTAGTATCGGGGCAGGGGAGCAGTACTTC	CASSIGAGEQYF
TRBV28	TRBJ2-5	NA	many	TGTGCCAGCAGTTTATCGGGGACGGCGGGAGAGACCCAGTACTTC	CASSLSGTAGETQYF
TRBV27	TRBJ1-1	NA	NA	TGTGCCAGCAGTTTTTTGGGGGGCTTGAACACTGAAGCTTTCTTT	CASSFLGGLNTEAFF
TRBV24-1	TRBJ2-3	NA	NA	TGTGCCACCAGTGATTCCCTCGCCCCCCCAGATATGCAGTATTTT	CATSDSLAPPDMQYF